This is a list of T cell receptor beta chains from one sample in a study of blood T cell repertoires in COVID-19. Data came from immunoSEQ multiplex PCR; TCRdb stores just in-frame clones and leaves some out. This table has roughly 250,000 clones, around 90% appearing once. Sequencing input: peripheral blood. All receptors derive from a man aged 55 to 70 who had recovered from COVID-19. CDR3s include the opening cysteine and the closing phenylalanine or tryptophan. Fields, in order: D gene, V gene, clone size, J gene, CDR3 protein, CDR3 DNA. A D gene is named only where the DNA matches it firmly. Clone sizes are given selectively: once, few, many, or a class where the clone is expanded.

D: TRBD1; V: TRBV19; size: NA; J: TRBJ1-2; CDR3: CASTSPRGTGANYGYTF; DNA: TGTGCCAGTACGAGCCCGAGGGGGACAGGGGCCAACTATGGCTACACCTTC
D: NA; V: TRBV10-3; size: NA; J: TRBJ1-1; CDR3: CAITALRGANTEAFF; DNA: TGTGCCATCACGGCTTTGCGGGGGGCTAACACTGAAGCTTTCTTT
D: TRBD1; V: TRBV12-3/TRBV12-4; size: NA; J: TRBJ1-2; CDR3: CASSRGQGYGYTF; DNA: TGTGCCAGCAGCCGGGGACAGGGCTATGGCTACACCTTC
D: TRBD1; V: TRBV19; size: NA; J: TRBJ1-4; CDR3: CASSSGQGYNEKLFF; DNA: TGTGCCAGTAGCTCCGGACAGGGTTATAATGAAAAACTGTTTTTT
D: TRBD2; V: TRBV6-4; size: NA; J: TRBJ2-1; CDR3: CASSLTSGGFSSYNEQFF; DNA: TGTGCCAGCAGCTTGACTAGCGGGGGGTTTAGCTCCTACAATGAGCAGTTCTTC
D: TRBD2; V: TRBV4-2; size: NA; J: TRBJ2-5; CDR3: CASSPRARGVIETQYF; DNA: TGTGCCAGCAGCCCAAGAGCGCGGGGGGTCATAGAGACCCAGTACTTC
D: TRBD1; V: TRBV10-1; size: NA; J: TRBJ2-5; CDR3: CASSEGQGAEETQYF; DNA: TGCGCCAGCAGTGAAGGTCAGGGGGCTGAAGAGACCCAGTACTTC
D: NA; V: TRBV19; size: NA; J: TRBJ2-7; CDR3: CASSIGGYEQYF; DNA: TGTGCCAGTAGTATAGGCGGCTACGAGCAGTACTTC
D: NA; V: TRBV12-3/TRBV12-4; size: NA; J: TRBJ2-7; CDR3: CASSNFYEQYF; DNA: TGTGCCAGCAGCAACTTCTACGAGCAGTACTTC
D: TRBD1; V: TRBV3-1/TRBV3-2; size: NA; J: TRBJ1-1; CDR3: CASSQLGGTMNTEAFF; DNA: TGTGCCAGCAGCCAACTAGGGGGCACCATGAACACTGAAGCTTTCTTT
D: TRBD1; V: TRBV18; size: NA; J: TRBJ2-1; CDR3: CASSRQGVNEQFF; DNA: TGTGCCAGCTCCCGCCAGGGGGTCAATGAGCAGTTCTTC
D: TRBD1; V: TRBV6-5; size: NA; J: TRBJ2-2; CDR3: CASSYLPGQGASELFF; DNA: TGTGCCAGCAGTTACCTTCCGGGACAGGGCGCCTCGGAGCTGTTTTTT
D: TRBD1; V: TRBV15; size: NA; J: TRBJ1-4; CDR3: CATSRDAGQGFF; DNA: TGTGCCACCAGCAGGGATGCGGGACAGGGCTTTTTT
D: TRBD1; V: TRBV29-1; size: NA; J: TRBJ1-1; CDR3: CSVQGQGNTEAFF; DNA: TGCAGCGTGCAGGGACAGGGAAACACTGAAGCTTTCTTT
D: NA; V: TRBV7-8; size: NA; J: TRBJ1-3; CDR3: CASSLVQGSGNTIYF; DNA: TGTGCCAGCAGCTTAGTCCAGGGCTCTGGAAACACCATATATTTT
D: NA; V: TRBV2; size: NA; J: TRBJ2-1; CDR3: CASRTPGLHRDEQFF; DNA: TGTGCCAGCAGGACGCCGGGACTTCATCGGGATGAGCAGTTCTTC
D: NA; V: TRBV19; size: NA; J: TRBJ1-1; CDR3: CASTKQVGGTEAFF; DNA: TGTGCCAGTACTAAACAGGTAGGGGGTACTGAAGCTTTCTTT
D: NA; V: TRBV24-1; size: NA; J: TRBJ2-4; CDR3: CATSDSGYKNIQYF; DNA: TGTGCCACCAGTGATTCAGGGTACAAAAACATTCAGTACTTC
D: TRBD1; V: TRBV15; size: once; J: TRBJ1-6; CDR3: CATSRDGQGTGSPLHF; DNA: TGTGCCACCAGCAGAGACGGACAGGGGACGGGGTCACCCCTCCACTTT
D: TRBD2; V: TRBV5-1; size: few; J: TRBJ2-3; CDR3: CASSSGLAGGRDTQYF; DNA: TGCGCCAGCAGCTCGGGACTAGCGGGGGGCAGGGATACGCAGTATTTT
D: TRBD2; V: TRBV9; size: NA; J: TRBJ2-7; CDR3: CASTRSGGTDEQYF; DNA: TGTGCCAGCACCCGGAGCGGGGGGACGGACGAGCAGTACTTC
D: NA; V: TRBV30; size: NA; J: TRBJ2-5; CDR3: CAWTTDREGKTQYF; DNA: TGTGCCTGGACCACGGACAGGGAGGGAAAGACCCAGTACTTC
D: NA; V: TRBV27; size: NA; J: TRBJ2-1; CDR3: CASSARPGSSYNEQFF; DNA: TGTGCCAGCAGTGCCCGACCCGGGAGCTCCTACAATGAGCAGTTCTTC
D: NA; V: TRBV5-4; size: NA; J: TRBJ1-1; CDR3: CASSFGQGRDTEAFF; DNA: TGTGCCAGCAGCTTCGGTCAGGGGCGAGACACTGAAGCTTTCTTT
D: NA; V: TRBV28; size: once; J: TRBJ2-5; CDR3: CASVKTGPETQYF; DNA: TGTGCCAGCGTAAAAACAGGGCCCGAGACCCAGTACTTC
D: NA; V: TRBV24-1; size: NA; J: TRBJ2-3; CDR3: CATSEGGGLSTDTQYF; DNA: TGTGCCACCAGTGAAGGAGGGGGCCTTAGCACAGATACGCAGTATTTT
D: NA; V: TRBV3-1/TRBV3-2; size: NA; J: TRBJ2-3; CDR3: CASSQGTKATDTQYF; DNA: TGTGCCAGCAGCCAAGGGACAAAAGCGACAGATACGCAGTATTTT
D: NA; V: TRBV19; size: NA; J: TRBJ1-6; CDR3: CASNIQGQSNSPLHF; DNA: TGTGCCAGTAACATCCAGGGACAAAGTAATTCACCCCTCCACTTT
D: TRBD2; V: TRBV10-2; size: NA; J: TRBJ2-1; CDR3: CATRGSGGQSSYNEQFF; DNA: TGCGCCACCAGGGGTAGCGGGGGCCAGAGCTCCTACAATGAGCAGTTCTTC
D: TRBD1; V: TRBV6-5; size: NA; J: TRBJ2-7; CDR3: CASTTGAEQYF; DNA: TGTGCCAGCACCACAGGGGCCGAGCAGTACTTC
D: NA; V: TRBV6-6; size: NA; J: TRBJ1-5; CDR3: CASRRQAGNQPQHF; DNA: TGTGCCAGCAGGAGACAGGCCGGCAATCAGCCCCAGCATTTT
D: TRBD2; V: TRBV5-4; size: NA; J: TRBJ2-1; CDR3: CASSRASGVLSYNEQFF; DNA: TGTGCCAGCAGCCGTGCTAGCGGGGTCCTTTCCTACAATGAGCAGTTCTTC
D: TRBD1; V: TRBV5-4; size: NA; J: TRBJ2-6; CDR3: CASSPAGGRANVLTF; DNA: TGTGCCAGCAGCCCCGCAGGGGGCAGGGCCAACGTCCTGACTTTC
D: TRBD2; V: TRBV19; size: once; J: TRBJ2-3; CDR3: CASRLTSGGTTDTQYF; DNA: TGTGCCAGTAGACTAACTAGCGGGGGGACAACAGATACGCAGTATTTT
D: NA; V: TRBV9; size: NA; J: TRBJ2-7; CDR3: CASSVQGRGSYEQYF; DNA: TGTGCCAGCAGCGTTCAGGGAAGGGGCTCCTACGAGCAGTACTTC
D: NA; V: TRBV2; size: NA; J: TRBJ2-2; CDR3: CASSVSRTNTGELFF; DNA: TGTGCCAGCAGTGTGTCCAGGACGAACACCGGGGAGCTGTTTTTT
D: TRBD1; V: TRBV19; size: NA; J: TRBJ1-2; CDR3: CASMGDRTQLSYGYTF; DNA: TGTGCCAGTATGGGGGACAGGACCCAGCTTTCCTATGGCTACACCTTC
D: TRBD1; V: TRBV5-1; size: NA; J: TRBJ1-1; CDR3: CASSNYRGQGDTEAFF; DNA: TGCGCCAGCAGCAACTACAGGGGCCAGGGGGACACTGAAGCTTTCTTT
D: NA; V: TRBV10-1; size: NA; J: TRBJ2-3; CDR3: CASSEKGRSTDTQYF; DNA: TGCGCCAGCAGTGAGAAGGGGCGTAGCACAGATACGCAGTATTTT
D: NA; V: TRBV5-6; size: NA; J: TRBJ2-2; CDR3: CASTKLRGAGELFF; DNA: TGTGCCAGCACAAAACTTAGGGGCGCCGGGGAGCTGTTTTTT
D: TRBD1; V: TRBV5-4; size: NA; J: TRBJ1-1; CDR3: CASSTGQGALNTEAFF; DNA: TGTGCCAGCAGCACCGGACAGGGGGCACTGAACACTGAAGCTTTCTTT
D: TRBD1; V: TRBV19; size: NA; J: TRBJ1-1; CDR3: CASARQGANTEAFF; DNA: TGTGCCAGCGCCAGGCAGGGGGCGAACACTGAAGCTTTCTTT